One TCR beta chain is described in this entry. Its antigen is not known. Every TCR beta cDNA library bore unique molecular identifiers. It was from roughly 1 to 10 million T cells that some 460,000 cDNA molecules came. In TCRdb, the PCR reads were re-called with MiXCR into one record per CDR3 protein. This sample has fewer than 850,000 distinct CDR3 sequences, with 30% found just once. The data stem from a study of post-analysis software for immune sequencing data. Study as a whole: Recorded disease courses covered relapsing-remitting, secondary progressive and progressive-relapsing multiple sclerosis. Some patients had no subtype annotation. Overall study findings and caveats: In multiple sclerosis, normalized Chao1 diversity was significantly below that of controls. Comparison of patients with controls showed five TRBV segments more frequent in patients, TRBV5-6, TRBV5-1 and TRBV20-1 among them.

V lost 7 bases and J lost 4; bases outside the gene matches: 10. Germline CDR1 and CDR2: SQVTM and ANQGSEA. CDR3 length: 15 residues. The sequence was obtained from a girl aged 5 to 17 with multiple sclerosis. The specimen sequenced was blood. This chain joins TRBV29-1 and TRBJ2-1; TRBD2 agrees at 10 bases. Here the CDR3 DNA reads TGCAGCGCCAGAAGCGGGGGGGCTTGGTACAATGAGCAGTTCTTC. Translation: CSARSGGAWYNEQFF.